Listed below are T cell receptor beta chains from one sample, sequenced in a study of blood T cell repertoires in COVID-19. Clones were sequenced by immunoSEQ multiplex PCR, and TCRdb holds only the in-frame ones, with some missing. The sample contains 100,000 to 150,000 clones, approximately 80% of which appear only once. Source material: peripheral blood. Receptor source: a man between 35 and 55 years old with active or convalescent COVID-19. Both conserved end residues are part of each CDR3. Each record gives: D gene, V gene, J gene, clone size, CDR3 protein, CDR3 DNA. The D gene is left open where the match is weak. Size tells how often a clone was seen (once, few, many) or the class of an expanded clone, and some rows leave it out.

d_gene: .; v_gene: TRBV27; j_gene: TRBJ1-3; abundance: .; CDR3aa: CASSFNGGNTIYF; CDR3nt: TGTGCCAGCAGTTTTAACGGGGGAAACACCATATATTTT
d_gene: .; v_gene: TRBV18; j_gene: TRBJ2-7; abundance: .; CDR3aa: CASSLSHGAGEQYF; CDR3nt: TGTGCCAGCTCCCTATCCCACGGGGCGGGAGAGCAGTACTTC
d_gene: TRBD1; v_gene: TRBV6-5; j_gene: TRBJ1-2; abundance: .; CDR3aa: CASWPGDRVYSGYTF; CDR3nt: TGTGCCAGCTGGCCAGGGGACAGGGTGTATAGTGGCTACACCTTC
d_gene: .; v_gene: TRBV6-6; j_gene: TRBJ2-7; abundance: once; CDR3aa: CASSQPESYEQYF; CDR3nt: TGTGCCAGCAGTCAACCGGAGTCCTACGAGCAGTACTTC
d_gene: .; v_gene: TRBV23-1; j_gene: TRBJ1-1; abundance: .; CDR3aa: CASSQSEQTGGDTEAFF; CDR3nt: TGCGCCAGCAGTCAATCGGAACAGACCGGGGGGGACACTGAAGCTTTCTTT
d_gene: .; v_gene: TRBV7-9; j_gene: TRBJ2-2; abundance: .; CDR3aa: CASSLEGVGTGELFF; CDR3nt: TGTGCCAGCAGCTTAGAGGGAGTTGGCACCGGGGAGCTGTTTTTT
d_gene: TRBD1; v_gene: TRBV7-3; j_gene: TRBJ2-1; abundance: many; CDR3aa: CASSITGTGVNEQFF; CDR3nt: TGTGCCAGCAGCATCACCGGGACAGGGGTGAATGAGCAGTTCTTC
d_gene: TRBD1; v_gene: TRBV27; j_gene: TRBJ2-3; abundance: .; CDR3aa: CASSRGRSTDTQYF; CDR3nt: TGTGCCAGCAGCAGGGGGCGAAGCACAGATACGCAGTATTTT
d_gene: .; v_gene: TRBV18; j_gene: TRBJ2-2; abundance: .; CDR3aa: CASSHKQDGELFF; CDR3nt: TGTGCCAGCTCACATAAACAGGACGGGGAGCTGTTTTTT
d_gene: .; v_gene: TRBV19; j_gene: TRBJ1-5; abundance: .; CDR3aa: CASSLIGQMPNQPQHF; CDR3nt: TGTGCCAGTAGCTTAATCGGACAAATGCCCAATCAGCCCCAGCATTTT
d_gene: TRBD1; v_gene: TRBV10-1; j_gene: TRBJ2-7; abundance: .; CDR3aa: CASRPGQGIDEQYF; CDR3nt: TGCGCCAGCAGACCGGGACAGGGAATCGACGAGCAGTACTTC
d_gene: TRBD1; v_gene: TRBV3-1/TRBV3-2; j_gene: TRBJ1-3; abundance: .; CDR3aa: CASGQGAGNTIYF; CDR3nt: TGTGCCAGTGGACAGGGAGCTGGAAACACCATATATTTT
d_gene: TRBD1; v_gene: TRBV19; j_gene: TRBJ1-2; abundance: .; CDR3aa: CASSNLPRDRTYGYTF; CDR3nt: TGTGCCAGTAGCAACCTTCCCCGGGACAGGACTTATGGCTACACCTTC
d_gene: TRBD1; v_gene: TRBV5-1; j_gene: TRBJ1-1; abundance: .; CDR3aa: CASSYTGGGDTEAFF; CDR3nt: TGCGCCAGCAGCTATACAGGGGGTGGGGACACTGAAGCTTTCTTT
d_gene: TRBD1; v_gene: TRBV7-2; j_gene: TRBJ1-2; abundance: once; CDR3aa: CASSLGTGVGYTF; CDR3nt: TGTGCCAGCAGCTTAGGGACAGGGGTGGGCTACACCTTC
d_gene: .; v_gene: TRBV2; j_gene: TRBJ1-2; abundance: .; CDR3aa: CASTWGGGYTF; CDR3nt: TGTGCCAGCACCTGGGGAGGCGGCTACACCTTC
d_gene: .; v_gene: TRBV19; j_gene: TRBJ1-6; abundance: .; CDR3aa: CASSLPQGSPLHF; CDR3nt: TGTGCCAGTAGTCTACCACAGGGTTCACCCCTCCACTTT
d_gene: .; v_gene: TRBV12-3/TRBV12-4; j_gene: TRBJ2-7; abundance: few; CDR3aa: CASRLGLFDEQYF; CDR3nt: TGTGCCAGCAGACTCGGACTCTTCGACGAGCAGTACTTC
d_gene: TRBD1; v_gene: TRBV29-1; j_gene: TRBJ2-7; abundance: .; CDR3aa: CSVDLGQGAYEQYF; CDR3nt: TGCAGCGTTGATCTTGGACAGGGGGCTTACGAGCAGTACTTC
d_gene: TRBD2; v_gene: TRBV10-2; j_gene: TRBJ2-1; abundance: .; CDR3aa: CASSDSGSFQSEQFF; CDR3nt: TGCGCCAGCAGTGATAGCGGGAGTTTTCAGAGTGAGCAGTTCTTC
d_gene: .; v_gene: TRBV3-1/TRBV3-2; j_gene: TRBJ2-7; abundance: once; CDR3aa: CASSHWRSSYEQYF; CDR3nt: TGTGCCAGCAGCCACTGGCGGAGCTCCTACGAGCAGTACTTC
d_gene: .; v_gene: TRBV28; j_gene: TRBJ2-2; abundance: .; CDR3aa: CASRRSNTGELFF; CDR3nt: TGTGCCAGCAGGCGGTCGAACACCGGGGAGCTGTTTTTT
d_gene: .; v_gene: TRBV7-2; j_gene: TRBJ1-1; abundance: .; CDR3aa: CASSLTFALNTEAFF; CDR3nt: TGTGCCAGCAGCTTAACTTTCGCGTTGAACACTGAAGCTTTCTTT
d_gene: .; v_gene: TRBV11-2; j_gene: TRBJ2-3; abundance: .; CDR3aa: CASSPTVQTDTQYF; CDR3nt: TGTGCCAGCAGCCCGACTGTCCAAACAGATACGCAGTATTTT
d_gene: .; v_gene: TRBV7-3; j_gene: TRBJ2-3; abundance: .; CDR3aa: CASSKLGFRTDTQYF; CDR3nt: TGTGCCAGCAGTAAACTAGGATTCCGCACAGATACGCAGTATTTT
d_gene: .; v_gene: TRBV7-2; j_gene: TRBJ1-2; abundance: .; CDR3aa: CASSLADGFGYTF; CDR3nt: TGTGCCAGCAGCTTAGCTGACGGGTTTGGCTACACCTTC
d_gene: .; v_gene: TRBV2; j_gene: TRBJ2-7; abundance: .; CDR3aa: CASSEIVYEQYF; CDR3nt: TGTGCCAGCAGTGAAATAGTATACGAGCAGTACTTC
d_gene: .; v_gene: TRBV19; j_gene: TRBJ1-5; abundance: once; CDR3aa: CASSYRINQPQHF; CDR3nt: TGTGCCAGTAGTTACAGGATAAATCAGCCCCAGCATTTT
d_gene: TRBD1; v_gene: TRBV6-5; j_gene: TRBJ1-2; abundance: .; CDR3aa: CASQLRQGYGYTF; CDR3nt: TGTGCCAGCCAATTAAGACAGGGGTATGGCTACACCTTC
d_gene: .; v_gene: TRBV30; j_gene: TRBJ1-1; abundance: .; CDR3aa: CACLSRPNTEAFF; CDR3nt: TGTGCCTGTCTGAGTCGTCCGAACACTGAAGCTTTCTTT
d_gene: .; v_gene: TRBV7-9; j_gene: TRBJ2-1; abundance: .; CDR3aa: CASSMPGGAKHNEQFF; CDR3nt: TGTGCCAGCAGCATGCCGGGGGGCGCGAAGCACAATGAGCAGTTCTTC
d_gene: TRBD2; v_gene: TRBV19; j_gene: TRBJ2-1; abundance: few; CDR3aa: CASSIGASGGVGQFF; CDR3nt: TGTGCCAGTAGTATAGGGGCTAGCGGGGGCGTTGGGCAGTTCTTC
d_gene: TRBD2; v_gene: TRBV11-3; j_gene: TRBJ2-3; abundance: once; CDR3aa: CASSLVRGDTDTQYF; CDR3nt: TGTGCCAGCAGCTTAGTTCGGGGGGACACAGATACGCAGTATTTT
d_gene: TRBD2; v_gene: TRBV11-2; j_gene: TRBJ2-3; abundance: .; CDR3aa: CASSLMWSGRGDTQYF; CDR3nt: TGTGCCAGCAGCTTAATGTGGAGCGGGAGAGGGGATACGCAGTATTTT
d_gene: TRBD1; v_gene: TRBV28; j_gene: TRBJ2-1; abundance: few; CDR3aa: CASSNTGGKVQFF; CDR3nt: TGTGCCAGCAGTAACACAGGGGGGAAGGTGCAGTTCTTC
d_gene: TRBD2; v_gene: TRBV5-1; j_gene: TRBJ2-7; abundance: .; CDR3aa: CASSLAGSGSDEQYF; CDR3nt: TGCGCCAGCAGCTTGGCAGGTAGCGGGAGCGACGAGCAGTACTTC
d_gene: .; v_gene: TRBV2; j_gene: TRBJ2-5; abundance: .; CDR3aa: CATQGEVQTQYF; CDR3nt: TGTGCCACCCAAGGCGAGGTGCAGACCCAGTACTTC
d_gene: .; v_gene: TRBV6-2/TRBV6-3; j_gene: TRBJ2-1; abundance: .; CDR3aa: CASSPRLVRAEQFF; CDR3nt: TGTGCCAGCAGTCCCAGACTAGTGCGAGCTGAGCAGTTCTTC
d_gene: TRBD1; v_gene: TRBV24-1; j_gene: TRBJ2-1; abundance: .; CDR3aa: CATSEGTVNSYNEQFF; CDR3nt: TGTGCCACCAGTGAGGGGACAGTAAACTCCTACAATGAGCAGTTCTTC
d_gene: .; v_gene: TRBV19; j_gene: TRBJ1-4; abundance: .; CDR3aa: CASSIDLQGLGDEKLFF; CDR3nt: TGTGCCAGTAGTATAGACCTCCAGGGACTGGGGGACGAAAAACTGTTTTTT
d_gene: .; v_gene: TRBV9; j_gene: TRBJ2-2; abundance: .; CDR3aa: CASSGSGGANTGELFF; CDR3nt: TGTGCCAGCAGTGGTTCCGGCGGGGCAAACACCGGGGAGCTGTTTTTT
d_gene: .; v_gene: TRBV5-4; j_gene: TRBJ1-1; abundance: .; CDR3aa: CASSLGPQGEAFF; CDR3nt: TGTGCCAGCAGCTTGGGACCCCAGGGGGAAGCTTTCTTT
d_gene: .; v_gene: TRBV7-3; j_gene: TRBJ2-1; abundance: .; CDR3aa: CASSLRQGGNEQFF; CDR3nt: TGTGCCAGCAGCTTGAGACAGGGAGGCAATGAGCAGTTCTTC
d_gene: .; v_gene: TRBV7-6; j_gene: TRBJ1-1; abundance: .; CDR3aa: CASSPRFLNTEAFF; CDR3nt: TGTGCCAGCAGCCCGAGGTTTCTAAACACTGAAGCTTTCTTT
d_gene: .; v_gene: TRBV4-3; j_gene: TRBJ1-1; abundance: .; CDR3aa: CASSQVSGGWNTEAFF; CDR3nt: TGCGCCAGCAGCCAAGTCAGTGGAGGGTGGAACACTGAAGCTTTCTTT
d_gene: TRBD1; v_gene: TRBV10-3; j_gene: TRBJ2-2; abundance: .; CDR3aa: CAVRPGQGAAGELFF; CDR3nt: TGTGCCGTACGACCGGGACAGGGGGCCGCCGGGGAGCTGTTTTTT
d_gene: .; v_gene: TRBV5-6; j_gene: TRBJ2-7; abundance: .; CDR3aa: CASGRTVSYEQYF; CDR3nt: TGTGCCAGCGGGAGAACGGTCTCCTACGAGCAGTACTTC
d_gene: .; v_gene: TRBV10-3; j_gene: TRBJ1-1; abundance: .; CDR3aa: CAISAPSQGNTEAFF; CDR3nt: TGTGCCATCAGTGCTCCCTCACAGGGCAACACTGAAGCTTTCTTT
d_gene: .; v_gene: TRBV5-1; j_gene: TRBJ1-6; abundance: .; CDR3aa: CASGRAPGTPLHF; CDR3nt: TGCGCCAGCGGACGCGCGCCGGGGACACCCCTCCACTTT
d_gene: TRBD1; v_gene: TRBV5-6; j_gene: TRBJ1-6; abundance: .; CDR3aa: CASRGQGAPVNSPLHF; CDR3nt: TGTGCCAGCCGGGGACAGGGGGCACCCGTGAATTCACCCCTCCACTTT
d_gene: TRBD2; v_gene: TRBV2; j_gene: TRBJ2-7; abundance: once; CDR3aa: CASSPLAGGPYEQYF; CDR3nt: TGTGCCAGCAGCCCACTAGCGGGAGGGCCCTACGAGCAGTACTTC